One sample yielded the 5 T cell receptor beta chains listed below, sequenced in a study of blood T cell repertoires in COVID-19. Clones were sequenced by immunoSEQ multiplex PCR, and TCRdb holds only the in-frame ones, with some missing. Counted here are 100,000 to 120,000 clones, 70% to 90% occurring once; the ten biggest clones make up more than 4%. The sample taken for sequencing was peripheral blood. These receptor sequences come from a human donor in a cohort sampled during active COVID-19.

For the CDR3, the DNA is TGTGCCAGCAGCTTAGCCCCTGAGGGGGTAGGTCAGCCCCAGCATTTT. Protein product: CASSLAPEGVGQPQHF. The genes are TRBV7-8 and TRBJ1-5; TRBD1 is a possible D gene (6 bases). The V end was cut by 0 bases, the J end by 6 bases, with 15 bases between. The CDR3 length is 16 residues. Germline loops: CDR1 SGHVS, CDR2 FQNEAQ.

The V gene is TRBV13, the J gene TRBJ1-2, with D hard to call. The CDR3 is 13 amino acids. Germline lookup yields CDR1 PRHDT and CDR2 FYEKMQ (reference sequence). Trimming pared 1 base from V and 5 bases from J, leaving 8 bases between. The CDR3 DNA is TGTGCCAGCAGCTTAGCCGCCGGGTATGGCTACACCTTC. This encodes CASSLAAGYGYTF.

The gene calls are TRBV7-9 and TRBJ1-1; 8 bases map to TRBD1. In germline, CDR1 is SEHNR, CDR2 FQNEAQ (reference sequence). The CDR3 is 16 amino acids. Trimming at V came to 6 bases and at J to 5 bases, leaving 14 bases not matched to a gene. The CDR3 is CASRSGQGAVGTEAFF. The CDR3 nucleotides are TGTGCCAGCAGATCGGGGCAGGGGGCAGTTGGAACTGAAGCTTTCTTT.

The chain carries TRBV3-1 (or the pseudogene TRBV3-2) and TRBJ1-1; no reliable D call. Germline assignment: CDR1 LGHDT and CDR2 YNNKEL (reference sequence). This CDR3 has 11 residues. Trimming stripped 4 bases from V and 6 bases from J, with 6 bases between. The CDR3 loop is CASSRPPEAFF. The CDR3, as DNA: TGTGCCAGCAGCCGGCCCCCTGAAGCTTTCTTT.

DNA for the CDR3: TGCGCCAGCAGCCCACAGGGACAACTAGCCAAAAACATTCAGTACTTC. This encodes CASSPQGQLAKNIQYF. The V gene is TRBV4-1, the J gene TRBJ2-4, with D perhaps TRBD1 (6 bases). The V gene lost 4 bases and the J gene lost 0 bases, with 13 bases spanning the gap. The CDR3 runs 16 residues. Germline V gene data show CDR1 as MGHRA and CDR2 as YSYEKL.